This TCR beta chain was sequenced for a study of post-analysis software for immune sequencing data. Study-level information: Relapsing-remitting, secondary progressive and progressive-relapsing forms made up the multiple sclerosis disease courses. Findings and limits, study-wide: Controls showed lower frequencies than patients for roughly five TRBV segments, and TRBV5-6, TRBV5-1 and TRBV20-1 were among these. People with multiple sclerosis had a significantly lower normalized Chao1 diversity than controls did.

This CDR3 has 12 residues. Trimming took off 3 bases at V and 7 bases at J, with 11 bases between the two ends. Germline CDR1 and CDR2: SGHRS and YFSETQ. The library was made from cDNA and included unique molecular identifiers. From the PCR reads, TCRdb called clonotypes with MiXCR, one entry per CDR3 protein. The sample carries roughly 670,000 distinct CDR3 sequences, 55% to 60% recorded once. This clonotype was counted at least ten times. The antigen is not known. This receptor was identified in a girl aged 2-9 years with multiple sclerosis. The source material was blood. The chain couples TRBV5-1 to TRBJ2-7, with D perhaps TRBD2 (6 bases). The CDR3 DNA follows: TGCGCCAGCAGCTCGACCGGGGGTGAGCAGTACTTC. It is translated as CASSSTGGEQYF.